The entry below gives a single T cell receptor (beta chain) sequence along with its context. What it recognizes is unknown. The sample is drawn from a study of cytomegalovirus exposure and HLA in healthy donors. Study results and limitations: Researchers reported in a later analysis that a missense DCLRE1C variant was tied to TCR beta V- and J-gene trimming. According to the study, around 150 TCR beta chains were cytomegalovirus-associated.

The CDR3 totals 13 residues. CDR1 is SGHRS, CDR2 YFSETQ, per germline. Trimming cost V 1 base and J 4 bases, with 8 bases left between them. In the PCR, 60 Vbeta and 13 Jbeta primers were used. TCRdb's copy holds only in-frame clones and misses some; the assay was immunoSEQ multiplex PCR. Among around 83,000 clones listed, over 75% were seen once. Likely unrecorded immune exposures existed in these nominally healthy donors. This receptor was obtained from a male donor in good health and CMV-seropositive. Sequencing input: PBMCs. The chain carries TRBV5-1 and TRBJ1-1; tentatively, D is TRBD1 (5 bases). The CDR3 sequence is CASSLQGPTEAFF. Here the CDR3 DNA reads TGCGCCAGCAGCTTGCAGGGCCCCACTGAAGCTTTCTTT.